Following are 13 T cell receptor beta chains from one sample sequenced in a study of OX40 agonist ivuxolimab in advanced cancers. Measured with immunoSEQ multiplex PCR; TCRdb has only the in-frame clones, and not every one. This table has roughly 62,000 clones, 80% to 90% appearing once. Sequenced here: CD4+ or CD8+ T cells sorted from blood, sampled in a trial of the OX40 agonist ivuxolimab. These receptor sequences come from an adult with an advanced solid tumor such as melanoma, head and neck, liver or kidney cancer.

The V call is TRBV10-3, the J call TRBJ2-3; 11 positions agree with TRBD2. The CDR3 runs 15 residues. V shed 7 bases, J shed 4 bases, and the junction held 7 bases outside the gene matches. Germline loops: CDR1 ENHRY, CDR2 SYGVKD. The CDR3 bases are TGTGCCATCAAGGCTAGCGGGAGGTCCCCAGATACGCAGTATTTT. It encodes CAIKASGRSPDTQYF.

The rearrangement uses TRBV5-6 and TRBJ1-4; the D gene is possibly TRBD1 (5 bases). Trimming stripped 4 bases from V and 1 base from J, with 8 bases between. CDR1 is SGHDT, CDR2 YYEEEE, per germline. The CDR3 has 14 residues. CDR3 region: CASSVGGTNEKLFF. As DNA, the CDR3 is TGTGCCAGCAGCGTTGGGGGAACTAATGAAAAACTGTTTTTT.

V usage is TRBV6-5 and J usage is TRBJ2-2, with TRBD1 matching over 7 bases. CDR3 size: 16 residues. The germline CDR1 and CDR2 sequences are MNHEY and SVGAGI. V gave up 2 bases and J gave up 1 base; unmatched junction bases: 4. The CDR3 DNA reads TGTGCCAGCAGTTACACGGGACAGCAGAACACCGGGGAGCTGTTTTTT. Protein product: CASSYTGQQNTGELFF.

CDR3 in amino acids: CASSTLRGTYSNQPQHF. The CDR3 DNA is TGTGCCAGTAGCACCCTAAGGGGCACCTATAGCAATCAGCCCCAGCATTTT. The chain links TRBV19 to TRBJ1-5; D may be TRBD1 (5 bases). Deletions cut 6 bases from V and 0 bases from J, with 18 bases between. Germline assignment: CDR1 LNHDA and CDR2 SQIVND (reference sequence). The CDR3 has 17 residues.

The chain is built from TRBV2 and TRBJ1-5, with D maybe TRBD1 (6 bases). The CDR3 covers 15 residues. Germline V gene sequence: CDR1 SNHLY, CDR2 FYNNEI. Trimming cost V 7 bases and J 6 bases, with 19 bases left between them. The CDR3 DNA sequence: TGTGCCAGCACTCTCGGCCAGGGGCCTAGTCAGCCCCAGCATTTT. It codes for CASTLGQGPSQPQHF. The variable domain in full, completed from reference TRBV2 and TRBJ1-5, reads EPEVTQTPSHQVTQMGQEVILRCVPISNHLYFYWYRQILGQKVEFLVSFYNNEISEKSEIFDDQFSVERPDGSNFTLKIRSTKLEDSAMYFCASTLGQGPSQPQHFGDGTRLSIL.

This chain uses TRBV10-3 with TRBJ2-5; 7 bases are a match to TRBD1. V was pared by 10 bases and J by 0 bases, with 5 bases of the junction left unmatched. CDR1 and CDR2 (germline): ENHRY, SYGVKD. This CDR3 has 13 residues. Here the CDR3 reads CATQDRNQETQYF. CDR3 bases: TGTGCCACCCAGGACAGGAACCAAGAGACCCAGTACTTC.

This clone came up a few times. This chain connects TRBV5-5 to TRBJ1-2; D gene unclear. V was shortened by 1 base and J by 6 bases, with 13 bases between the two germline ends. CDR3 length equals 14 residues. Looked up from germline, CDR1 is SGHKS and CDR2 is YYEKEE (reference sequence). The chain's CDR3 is CASSLTHSDDGYTF. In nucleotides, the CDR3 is TGTGCCAGCAGCTTGACCCACAGCGACGATGGCTACACCTTC. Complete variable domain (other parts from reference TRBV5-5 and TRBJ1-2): DAGVTQSPTHLIKTRGQQVTLRCSPISGHKSVSWYQQVLGQGPQFIFQYYEKEERGRGNFPDRFSARQFPNYSSELNVNALLLGDSALYLCASSLTHSDDGYTFGSGTRLTVV.

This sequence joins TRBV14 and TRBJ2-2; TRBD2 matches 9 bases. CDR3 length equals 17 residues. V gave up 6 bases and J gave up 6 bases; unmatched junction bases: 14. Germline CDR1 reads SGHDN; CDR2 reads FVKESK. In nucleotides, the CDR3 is TGTGCCAGCAGACAATCCTATAGCGGGAGCTTGGCCGGGGAGCTGTTTTTT. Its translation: CASRQSYSGSLAGELFF.

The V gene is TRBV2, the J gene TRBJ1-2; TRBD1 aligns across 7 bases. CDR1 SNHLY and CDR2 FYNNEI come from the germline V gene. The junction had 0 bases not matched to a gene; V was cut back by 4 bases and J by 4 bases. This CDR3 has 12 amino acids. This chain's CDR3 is CASSGQGYGYTF. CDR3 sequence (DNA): TGTGCCAGCAGTGGACAGGGCTATGGCTACACCTTC.

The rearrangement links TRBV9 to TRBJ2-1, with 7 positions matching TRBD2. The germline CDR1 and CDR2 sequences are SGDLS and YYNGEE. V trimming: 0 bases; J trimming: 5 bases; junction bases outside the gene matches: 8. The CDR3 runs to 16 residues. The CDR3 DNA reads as TGTGCCAGCAGCGTAGGTGGCGGGGGAGGAAACAATGAGCAGTTCTTC. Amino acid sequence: CASSVGGGGGNNEQFF.

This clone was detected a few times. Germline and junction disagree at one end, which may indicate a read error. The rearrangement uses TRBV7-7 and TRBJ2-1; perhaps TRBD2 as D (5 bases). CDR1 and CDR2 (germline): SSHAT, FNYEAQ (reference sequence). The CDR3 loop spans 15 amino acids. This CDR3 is CASSASPNPYNEQFF. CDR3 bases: TGTGCTAGCAGCGCTAGCCCGAACCCGTACAATGAGCAGTTCTTC. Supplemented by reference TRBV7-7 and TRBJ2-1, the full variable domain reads GAGVSQSPRYKVTKRGQDVTLRCDPISSHATLYWYQQALGQGPEFLTYFNYEAQPDKSGLPSDRFSAERPEGSISTLTIQRTEQRDSAMYRCASSASPNPYNEQFFGPGTRLTVL.

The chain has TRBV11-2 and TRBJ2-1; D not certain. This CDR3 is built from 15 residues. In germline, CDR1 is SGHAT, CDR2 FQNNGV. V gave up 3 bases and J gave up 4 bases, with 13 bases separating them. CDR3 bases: TGTGCCAGCAGCTTCGAGCAGGAGAGGTACAATGAGCAGTTCTTC. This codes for CASSFEQERYNEQFF.

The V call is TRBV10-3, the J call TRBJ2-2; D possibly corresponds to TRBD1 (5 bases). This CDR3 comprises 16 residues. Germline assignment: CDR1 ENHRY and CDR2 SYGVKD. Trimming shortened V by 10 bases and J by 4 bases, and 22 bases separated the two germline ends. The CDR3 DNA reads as TGTGCCAGCGAAGGGGTTGGCAGGGTTGGCACCGGGGAGCTGTTTTTT. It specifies CASEGVGRVGTGELFF.